The T cell receptor beta chain described here comes from a study of T cell responses to AZD1222 COVID-19 vaccine. Regarding this clone: Its target is unknown.

Produced via immunoSEQ multiplex PCR; TCRdb's table is partial and in-frame only. This table has 20,000 to 30,000 clones, approximately 90% appearing once. Trimming removed 8 bases from V and 9 bases from J, with 16 bases in between. The CDR3 loop spans 13 amino acids. Germline values: CDR1 LNHDA, CDR2 SQIVND (reference sequence). The study, taken as a whole, reports: There were repertoire samples only from the period after the peak T cell response.

This chain uses TRBV19 with TRBJ2-2; TRBD1 is a possible D gene (5 bases). The sequenced sample was peripheral blood, obtained 28 days after the second AZD1222 dose. This clonotype was obtained from an adult who received the AZD1222 COVID-19 vaccine. In nucleotides, the CDR3 is TGTGCCAGTCCCCAGGGCTCATTCCGGGAGCTGTTTTTT. Its translation: CASPQGSFRELFF.